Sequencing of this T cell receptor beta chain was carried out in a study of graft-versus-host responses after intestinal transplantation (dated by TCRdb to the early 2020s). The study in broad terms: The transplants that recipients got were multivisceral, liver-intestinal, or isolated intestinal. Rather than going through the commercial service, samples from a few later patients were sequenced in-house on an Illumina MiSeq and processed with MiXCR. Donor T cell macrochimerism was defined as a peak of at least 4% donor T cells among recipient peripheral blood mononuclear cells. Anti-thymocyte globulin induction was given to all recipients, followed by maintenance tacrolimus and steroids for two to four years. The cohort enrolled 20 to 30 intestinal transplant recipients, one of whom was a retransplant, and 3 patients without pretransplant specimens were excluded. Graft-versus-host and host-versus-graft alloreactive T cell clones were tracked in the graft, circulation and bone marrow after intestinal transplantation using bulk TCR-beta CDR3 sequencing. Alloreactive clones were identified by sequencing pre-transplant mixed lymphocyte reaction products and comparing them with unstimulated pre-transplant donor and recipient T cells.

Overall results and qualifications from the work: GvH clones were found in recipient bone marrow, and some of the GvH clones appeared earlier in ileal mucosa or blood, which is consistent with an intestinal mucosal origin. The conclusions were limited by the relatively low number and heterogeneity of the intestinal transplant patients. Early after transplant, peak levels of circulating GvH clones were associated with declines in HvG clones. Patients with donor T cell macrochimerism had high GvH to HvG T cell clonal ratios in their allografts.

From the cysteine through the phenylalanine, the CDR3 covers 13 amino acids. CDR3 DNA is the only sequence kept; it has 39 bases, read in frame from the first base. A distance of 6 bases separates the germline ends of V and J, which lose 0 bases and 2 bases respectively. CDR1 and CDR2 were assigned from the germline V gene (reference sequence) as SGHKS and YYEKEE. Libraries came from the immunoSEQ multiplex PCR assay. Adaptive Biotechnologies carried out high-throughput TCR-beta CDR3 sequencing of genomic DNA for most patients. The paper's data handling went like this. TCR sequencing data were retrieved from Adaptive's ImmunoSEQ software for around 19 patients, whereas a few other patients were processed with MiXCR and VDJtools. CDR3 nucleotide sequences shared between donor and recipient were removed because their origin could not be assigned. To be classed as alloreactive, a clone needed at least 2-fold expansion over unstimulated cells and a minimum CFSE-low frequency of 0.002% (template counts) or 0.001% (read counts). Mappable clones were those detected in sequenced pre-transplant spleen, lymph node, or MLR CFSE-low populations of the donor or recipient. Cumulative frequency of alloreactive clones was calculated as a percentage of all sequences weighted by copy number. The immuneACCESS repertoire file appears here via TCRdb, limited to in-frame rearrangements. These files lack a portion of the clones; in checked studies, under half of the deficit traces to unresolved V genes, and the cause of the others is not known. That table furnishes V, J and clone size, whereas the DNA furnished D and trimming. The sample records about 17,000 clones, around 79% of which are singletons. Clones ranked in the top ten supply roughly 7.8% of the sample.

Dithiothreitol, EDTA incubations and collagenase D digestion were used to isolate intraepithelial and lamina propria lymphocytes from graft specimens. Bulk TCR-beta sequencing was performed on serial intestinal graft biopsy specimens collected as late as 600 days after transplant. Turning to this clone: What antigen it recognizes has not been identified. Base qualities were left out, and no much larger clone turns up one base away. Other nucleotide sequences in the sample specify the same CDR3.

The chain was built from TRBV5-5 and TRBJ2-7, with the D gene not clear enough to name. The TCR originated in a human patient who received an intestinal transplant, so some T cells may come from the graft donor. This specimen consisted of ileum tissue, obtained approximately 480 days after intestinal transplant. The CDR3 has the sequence CASSLGPTYEQYF. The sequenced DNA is TGTGCCAGCAGCTTGGGCCCAACCTACGAGCAGTACTTC.